Here is one T cell receptor beta chain with its context. No antigen is known for it. The sample holds no much larger clone one base away, and base qualities are not on file. This entry belongs to a study of CD8 T cells in Susac syndrome (dated by TCRdb to between 2019 and 2020). About the full investigation: The study used repertoire sequencing to test whether antigen drove CD8+ T cell activation and differentiation in Susac syndrome. Here is what the overall study found, with its caveats: The number of individuals in the TCR sequencing and HLA analysis was acknowledged as relatively small.

High-throughput TCR beta sequencing profiled peripheral blood CD8+ and CD4+ T cells from healthy donors, Susac syndrome patients and multiple sclerosis patients. The multiple sclerosis controls were treatment-naive patients who had stable or active relapsing-remitting disease and met the revised McDonald criteria. Bulk CD8+ and CD4+ T cells were purified by magnetic negative isolation, while CD8+ TEMRA cells were enriched using FACS. Blood was drawn into EDTA tubes, processed within 24 hours, and PBMCs were isolated by density gradient centrifugation. PBMCs intended for TCR sequencing were cryopreserved in liquid nitrogen and thawed later in a water bath at 37 degrees C. The sorted or isolated CD4+, CD8+ and CD8+ TEMRA cells had a purity of 90% or higher. Looking up the germline V gene (reference sequence) yields CDR1 LGHDT and CDR2 YNNKEL. The CDR3 runs 15 residues from the cysteine to the phenylalanine. Only the CDR3 DNA stays, 45 bases, in frame from base 1. V lost 4 bases and J lost 0 bases; the stretch between them is 10 bases long.

RNA was extracted with the RNeasy kit and about 0.5 to 1 ug was reverse transcribed using random hexamers. The immunoSEQ multiplex PCR assay, covering 54 Vbeta and 13 Jbeta segments, was used to amplify TCR beta CDR3 regions. PCR amplification bias was corrected using a synthetic template baseline for primer optimization and computational correction. As for how the authors treated the data: Reads were annotated to V, D and J genes per IMGT and analyzed with immunoSEQ Analyzer, keeping only productive sequences. To calculate clonality, Shannon entropy was normalized by log2 of the number of productive unique sequences and then subtracted from one. For each patient and control, public and private clones were evaluated within the 100 most prevalent clones. Clones were defined as Susac-specific if absent from the healthy and MS cohorts, from 1052 published viral clones and from other ImmuneACCESS disease sequences. The public reads were quality trimmed at Q25 with fastp and then assembled into clones with MiXCR by TCRdb, keeping productive beta chains. Each CDR3 protein appears once, grouped with its most common genes and DNA. The V and J calls here are based on TCRdb, not the publication. The sample yields over 300,000 distinct CDR3 sequences; approximately 90% were counted once. 0.065% of the sample rests with the top ten.

Sequencing was performed on CD4+ T cells from PBMCs. The sequence came from a human donor with multiple sclerosis. Here the chain combines TRBV3-1 and TRBJ2-1; the D gene cannot be named for sure. The CDR3 has the sequence CASSRRIGSYNEQFF. The nucleotide sequence is given as TGTGCCAGCAGCCGCAGAATAGGCTCCTACAATGAGCAGTTCTTC.